This is a list of T cell receptor beta chains from one sample in a study of cytomegalovirus exposure and HLA in healthy donors. Method: immunoSEQ multiplex PCR; TCRdb's copy keeps in-frame clones and lacks some. In the table there are some 130,000 clones, roughly four fifths of which are singletons. The sequenced sample consisted of PBMCs. The receptors shown here come from a male donor in good health and CMV-seropositive. Each CDR3 is given with its conserved first and last residue. A D gene is named only where the DNA matches it firmly. Size tells how often a clone was seen (once, few, many) or the class of an expanded clone, and some rows leave it out.

CDR3nt: TGTGCCAGCAGTTTATATGTCACCGGAGGAGATACGCAGTATTTT
CDR3aa: CASSLYVTGGDTQYF
j_gene: TRBJ2-3
d_gene: NA
v_gene: TRBV27
abundance: NA

CDR3nt: TGTGCCATCAGTGAGTCTTCAGGGGGCTCCTACGAGCAGTACTTC
CDR3aa: CAISESSGGSYEQYF
j_gene: TRBJ2-7
d_gene: TRBD1
v_gene: TRBV10-3
abundance: NA

CDR3nt: TGTGCCAGTGGCGGCGACTCCTACGAGCAGTACTTC
CDR3aa: CASGGDSYEQYF
j_gene: TRBJ2-7
d_gene: NA
v_gene: TRBV19
abundance: NA

CDR3nt: TGCGCCAGCAGCTTAACTAGCGGTCAATACAATGAGCAGTTCTTC
CDR3aa: CASSLTSGQYNEQFF
j_gene: TRBJ2-1
d_gene: TRBD2
v_gene: TRBV5-1
abundance: NA

CDR3nt: TGTGCCAGCAGCTTCGAGCGTTCTAACTATGGCTACACCTTC
CDR3aa: CASSFERSNYGYTF
j_gene: TRBJ1-2
d_gene: NA
v_gene: TRBV5-5
abundance: NA

CDR3nt: TGTGCCAGCAGCTTAGAAGTTAGCGGGAGGAGGTCCTACAATGAGCAGTTCTTC
CDR3aa: CASSLEVSGRRSYNEQFF
j_gene: TRBJ2-1
d_gene: TRBD2
v_gene: TRBV7-6
abundance: few

CDR3nt: TGTGCCAGCAGCGGAACACAGGGGACTGAAGCTTTCTTT
CDR3aa: CASSGTQGTEAFF
j_gene: TRBJ1-1
d_gene: TRBD1
v_gene: TRBV9
abundance: few

CDR3nt: TGTGCCAGCAATCCCCGGGACAGGGGAGGGAATGAGCAGTTCTTC
CDR3aa: CASNPRDRGGNEQFF
j_gene: TRBJ2-1
d_gene: TRBD1
v_gene: TRBV2
abundance: once

CDR3nt: TGTGCCAGCAGCTTAGCGAGAGGGTGGCCTAATGAAAAACTGTTTTTT
CDR3aa: CASSLARGWPNEKLFF
j_gene: TRBJ1-4
d_gene: NA
v_gene: TRBV7-8
abundance: NA

CDR3nt: TGTGCCAGCAGCGAGCGAGTTGTCACAGATACGCAGTATTTT
CDR3aa: CASSERVVTDTQYF
j_gene: TRBJ2-3
d_gene: NA
v_gene: TRBV5-5
abundance: NA

CDR3nt: TGTGCCAGCAGTTTACTCGCGGGACTTAGCACCTCAGTTGCAGATACGCAGTATTTT
CDR3aa: CASSLLAGLSTSVADTQYF
j_gene: TRBJ2-3
d_gene: NA
v_gene: TRBV27
abundance: NA

CDR3nt: TGTGCCAGCAGCCCGTCCGGGACAGGGGGTGTCAATGAGCAGTTCTTC
CDR3aa: CASSPSGTGGVNEQFF
j_gene: TRBJ2-1
d_gene: TRBD1
v_gene: TRBV7-2
abundance: once

CDR3nt: TGTGCCTGGAGTCGTCCGGGACAGGGGAGAAACACCATATATTTT
CDR3aa: CAWSRPGQGRNTIYF
j_gene: TRBJ1-3
d_gene: TRBD1
v_gene: TRBV30
abundance: few

CDR3nt: TGCGCCAGCAGCTGGACTAGCGGGACCTACGAGCAGTACTTC
CDR3aa: CASSWTSGTYEQYF
j_gene: TRBJ2-7
d_gene: TRBD2
v_gene: TRBV5-1
abundance: NA

CDR3nt: TGTGCTACACGAGTGGGGACTGGCTATGGCTACACCTTC
CDR3aa: CATRVGTGYGYTF
j_gene: TRBJ1-2
d_gene: NA
v_gene: TRBV7-7
abundance: NA

CDR3nt: TGTGCCTGGAGTTTTGGGCTTAGCAATCAGCCCCAGCATTTT
CDR3aa: CAWSFGLSNQPQHF
j_gene: TRBJ1-5
d_gene: NA
v_gene: TRBV30
abundance: NA

CDR3nt: TGTGCCAGCAGCTTAGGAGGGGAAGCTTTCTTT
CDR3aa: CASSLGGEAFF
j_gene: TRBJ1-1
d_gene: NA
v_gene: TRBV7-9
abundance: NA

CDR3nt: TGTGCCAGCAGCCTTGGAGTTTCGTACCAAGAGACCCAGTACTTC
CDR3aa: CASSLGVSYQETQYF
j_gene: TRBJ2-5
d_gene: NA
v_gene: TRBV28
abundance: NA

CDR3nt: TGTGCCAGCAGCAAAGATGGGGGACAGGGTGAAAACACCATATATTTT
CDR3aa: CASSKDGGQGENTIYF
j_gene: TRBJ1-3
d_gene: NA
v_gene: TRBV21-1
abundance: NA

CDR3nt: TGTGCCAGCAAAACAGGGGCAATTTTAGACGGCTACACCTTC
CDR3aa: CASKTGAILDGYTF
j_gene: TRBJ1-2
d_gene: TRBD1
v_gene: TRBV6-5
abundance: NA

CDR3nt: TGTGCCTGGAGTGTCGGTAATCGAGGTCGGGGAATGGGGCAGCCCCAGCATTTT
CDR3aa: CAWSVGNRGRGMGQPQHF
j_gene: TRBJ1-5
d_gene: NA
v_gene: TRBV30
abundance: few

CDR3nt: TGTGCCAGTAGCCAGGGTGTAGAACAAGAGACCCAGTACTTC
CDR3aa: CASSQGVEQETQYF
j_gene: TRBJ2-5
d_gene: NA
v_gene: TRBV19
abundance: NA

CDR3nt: TGTGCCAGCAGTTCCCGCCTCGGAGCTAGCGGGAGCAATGAGCAGTTCTTC
CDR3aa: CASSSRLGASGSNEQFF
j_gene: TRBJ2-1
d_gene: TRBD2
v_gene: TRBV27
abundance: NA

CDR3nt: TGTGCCAGCAGCTCGGGAAGCACAGATACGCAGTATTTT
CDR3aa: CASSSGSTDTQYF
j_gene: TRBJ2-3
d_gene: NA
v_gene: TRBV11-2
abundance: NA

CDR3nt: TGTGCCAGCAGTTTCCTCTCTGGAAACACCATATATTTT
CDR3aa: CASSFLSGNTIYF
j_gene: TRBJ1-3
d_gene: NA
v_gene: TRBV28
abundance: NA

CDR3nt: TGCGCCAGCAACCCCCCCGGACAGGGTGAAAAACTGTTTTTT
CDR3aa: CASNPPGQGEKLFF
j_gene: TRBJ1-4
d_gene: TRBD1
v_gene: TRBV4-1
abundance: NA

CDR3nt: TGTGCCAGCAGCCCCTCCGGGTCGCCCAGCAATGAAAAACTGTTTTTT
CDR3aa: CASSPSGSPSNEKLFF
j_gene: TRBJ1-4
d_gene: NA
v_gene: TRBV7-9
abundance: few

CDR3nt: TGTGCCAGCAGCTACAGGACTAGCGGGAGCCCCTACGAGCAGTACTTC
CDR3aa: CASSYRTSGSPYEQYF
j_gene: TRBJ2-7
d_gene: TRBD2
v_gene: TRBV7-9
abundance: few

CDR3nt: TGTGCCTGGAGCGGGACAGGAGGTGAGACCCAGTACTTC
CDR3aa: CAWSGTGGETQYF
j_gene: TRBJ2-5
d_gene: TRBD1
v_gene: TRBV30
abundance: NA

CDR3nt: TGTGCCAGCTACTCTCCGACAGGGAAGTACAACGAGCAGTACTTC
CDR3aa: CASYSPTGKYNEQYF
j_gene: TRBJ2-7
d_gene: TRBD1
v_gene: TRBV6-6
abundance: NA

CDR3nt: TGTGCCAGCAGCCTTACTAGCGGCAGCAATGAGCAGTTCTTC
CDR3aa: CASSLTSGSNEQFF
j_gene: TRBJ2-1
d_gene: TRBD2
v_gene: TRBV7-2
abundance: once

CDR3nt: TGTGCCATCAGTGAGAAGGGACAGGGGGTACTCGGAGCTTTCTTT
CDR3aa: CAISEKGQGVLGAFF
j_gene: TRBJ1-1
d_gene: TRBD1
v_gene: TRBV10-3
abundance: NA

CDR3nt: TGTGCCAGCAGCTTAGGGCAGACTTATGGCTACACCTTC
CDR3aa: CASSLGQTYGYTF
j_gene: TRBJ1-2
d_gene: NA
v_gene: TRBV7-2
abundance: NA

CDR3nt: TGTGCCAGCAGCCAGGTGGACAGCTACGAGCAGTACTTC
CDR3aa: CASSQVDSYEQYF
j_gene: TRBJ2-7
d_gene: NA
v_gene: TRBV14
abundance: NA

CDR3nt: TGTGCCAGCTCGCGGGACAGGGACACTGAAGCTTTCTTT
CDR3aa: CASSRDRDTEAFF
j_gene: TRBJ1-1
d_gene: TRBD1
v_gene: TRBV18
abundance: NA

CDR3nt: TGTGCCAGCAGGACCTCCAGCGTTCTCCGGGAGACCCAGTACTTC
CDR3aa: CASRTSSVLRETQYF
j_gene: TRBJ2-5
d_gene: NA
v_gene: TRBV28
abundance: NA

CDR3nt: TGTGCCTGGGGGGAGAAAGGCACAGGGAGCAATCAGCCCCAGCATTTT
CDR3aa: CAWGEKGTGSNQPQHF
j_gene: TRBJ1-5
d_gene: NA
v_gene: TRBV30
abundance: NA

CDR3nt: TGTGCCAGCAGCTCCGCGGGAGGGCCGAATGAGCAGTTCTTC
CDR3aa: CASSSAGGPNEQFF
j_gene: TRBJ2-1
d_gene: TRBD2
v_gene: TRBV7-2
abundance: NA

CDR3nt: TGTGCCAGCAGCCCGGGGACTAGCGGGCACAATGAGCAGTTCTTC
CDR3aa: CASSPGTSGHNEQFF
j_gene: TRBJ2-1
d_gene: TRBD2
v_gene: TRBV5-4
abundance: NA

CDR3nt: TGTGCCAGTAGTACCTCACCGGGGTACGAGCAGTACTTC
CDR3aa: CASSTSPGYEQYF
j_gene: TRBJ2-7
d_gene: NA
v_gene: TRBV19
abundance: NA

CDR3nt: TGCGGGGGGGTTGGCACAGATACGCAGTATTTT
CDR3aa: CGGVGTDTQYF
j_gene: TRBJ2-3
d_gene: TRBD2
v_gene: TRBV29-1
abundance: once

CDR3nt: TGTGCCAGCAGTGCCGGGACAGGGACCTACGAGCAGTACTTC
CDR3aa: CASSAGTGTYEQYF
j_gene: TRBJ2-7
d_gene: TRBD1
v_gene: TRBV27
abundance: once

CDR3nt: TGTGCCAGCAGTCCAAACGCGGGCGCCAATGAAAAACTGTTTTTT
CDR3aa: CASSPNAGANEKLFF
j_gene: TRBJ1-4
d_gene: NA
v_gene: TRBV2
abundance: NA

CDR3nt: TGCGCCAGCAGCCAAGGGACAGGGTCGTACAATGAGCAGTTCTTC
CDR3aa: CASSQGTGSYNEQFF
j_gene: TRBJ2-1
d_gene: TRBD1
v_gene: TRBV5-1
abundance: few

CDR3nt: TGTGCCAGCAGTGAACCCCCGAATGAGCAGTTCTTC
CDR3aa: CASSEPPNEQFF
j_gene: TRBJ2-1
d_gene: NA
v_gene: TRBV2
abundance: NA

CDR3nt: TGTGCCAGCAGCTTGAATCTTAACCGAGGAGATACGCAGTATTTT
CDR3aa: CASSLNLNRGDTQYF
j_gene: TRBJ2-3
d_gene: NA
v_gene: TRBV5-6
abundance: NA

CDR3nt: TGTGCCAGCTCACCCCCGGAGTCCCATGAGCAGTTCTTC
CDR3aa: CASSPPESHEQFF
j_gene: TRBJ2-1
d_gene: NA
v_gene: TRBV18
abundance: NA